The sequence of this TCR beta chain was determined in a study of cytomegalovirus exposure and HLA in healthy donors. Everyone who donated was a healthy bone marrow donor. Donors were nominally healthy when sampled, though unrecorded immune exposures were likely. The PCR made use of 60 Vbeta and 13 Jbeta primers. Profiling relied on immunoSEQ multiplex PCR, and the TCRdb table lists in-frame clones only, not all of them. The data contain some 150,000 clones, approximately 77% of them singletons. V dropped 4 bases and J dropped 4; count of bases not matched to a gene: 3. The CDR3 has 13 residues. CDR1 and CDR2 (germline): SEHNR, FQNEAQ (reference sequence). On this clone itself: Its antigen is currently unknown.

Points from the study as a whole: There were several of the most significant clusters that appeared linked to common viral pathogens in a later analysis.

The gene calls are TRBV7-9 and TRBJ1-2, with 7 nucleotides matching TRBD1. The specimen sequenced was PBMCs. This sequence originates from a male donor in good health and CMV-seronegative. Here the CDR3 DNA reads TGTGCCAGCAGCTCACGGACAGGCTATGGCTACACCTTC. Amino acids: CASSSRTGYGYTF.